This T cell receptor beta chain comes out of a study of shared clonotypes between healthy human individuals. Study observations and caveats: Measured sharing among donors was expected to vary with sequencing depth. When compared with the clonotypes that were shared by all four sorted-subset donors, the non-shared clonotypes turned out to have lower generation probabilities.

Splitting of CD4+ cells produced CD45RA+ naive and CD45RA-negative memory subsets. Worth noting for this clone: Its specificity is not known.

TCRdb keeps only in-frame clones here, not all; method: immunoSEQ multiplex PCR. The sample has 2 million to 2.5 million clones, over 90% seen once; the top ten hold about 0.39%. V was clipped by 0 bases and J by 4 bases; unmatched bases: 4. This CDR3 region has 15 residues. CDR1 is SGHDT and CDR2 is YYEEEE in the germline V gene. What was sequenced was naive CD4+ T cells from PBMCs. Subset described: CD45RA+ positively selected. This chain joins TRBV5-6 and TRBJ2-7; 10 nucleotides align to TRBD1. This clonotype was sampled from a man aged 18-30 years in good health. Some clones in this sample may be carry-over from other donors' samples. This CDR3 is CASSLGDRGRYEQYF. CDR3 sequence (DNA): TGTGCCAGCAGCTTGGGGGACAGGGGAAGGTACGAGCAGTACTTC. Combining the CDR3 with reference TRBV5-6 and TRBJ2-7 gives the whole variable domain DAGVTQSPTHLIKTRGQQVTLRCSPKSGHDTVSWYQQALGQGPQFIFQYYEEEERQRGNFPDRFSGHQFPNYSSELNVNALLLGDSALYLCASSLGDRGRYEQYFGPGTRLTVT.